This entry lists 30 T cell receptor beta chains sequenced from one sample in a study of T cell repertoires in cytomegalovirus infection. TCRdb reprocessed the reads with MiXCR, giving one entry per CDR3 protein. The sample lists around 350,000 distinct CDR3 sequences, around 18% seen once, with around 10% in the top ten. Material for sequencing was PBMCs. The receptors stem from a human donor in good health (CMV status not recorded). Some clones in this sample may be carry-over from other donors' samples.

The V gene is TRBV7-6, the J gene TRBJ2-2; D is undetermined. The CDR3 length is 13 residues. Germline loops: CDR1 SGHVS, CDR2 FNYEAQ. V was shortened by 5 bases and J by 0 bases, with 4 bases between the two germline ends. The CDR3 region has the DNA TGTGCCAGCAGCCTCTCGAACACCGGGGAGCTGTTTTTT. The encoded protein is CASSLSNTGELFF.

This clonotype was seen ten or more times. This chain uses TRBV7-9 with TRBJ1-2; a possible D gene is TRBD1 (6 bases). Per germline, CDR1 SEHNR and CDR2 FQNEAQ (reference sequence). V gave up 5 bases and J gave up 5 bases, with 15 bases separating them. The CDR3 is 14 residues long. The CDR3 nucleotides are TGTGCCAGCAGCCACCCCGGACAGCCTTATGGCTACACCTTC. Translating it yields CASSHPGQPYGYTF.

This clonotype was counted between two and nine times. The chain has TRBV6-2 or TRBV6-3 and TRBJ2-1; no clear D gene. V dropped 7 bases and J dropped 2 bases, with 12 bases sitting between them. CDR3 length: 14 amino acids. Germline V gives CDR1 MNHEY, CDR2 SVGEGT. In DNA form, the CDR3 reads TGTGCCAGCAAAGGAAACTACCCCTACAATGAGCAGTTCTTC. This translates into CASKGNYPYNEQFF.

This clonotype was observed a few times. The V and J genes are TRBV20-1 and TRBJ2-3; 8 bases align to TRBD2. CDR3 length equals 15 residues. The V and J ends lost 1 base and 0 bases, in that order; junction bases with no gene match: 3. Germline V gene sequence: CDR1 DFQATT, CDR2 SNEGSKA (reference sequence). The CDR3 here is CSARAGGTSTDTQYF. CDR3 in DNA: TGCAGTGCTAGAGCGGGGGGGACGAGCACAGATACGCAGTATTTT.

This chain links TRBV5-1 with TRBJ1-1, with a possible D match to TRBD1 (6 bases). Trimming stripped 0 bases from V and 5 bases from J, with 17 bases between. CDR3 length equals 16 residues. From germline, CDR1 is SGHRS and CDR2 YFSETQ. The CDR3 protein is CASSLESLQGWTEAFF. Written as DNA, the CDR3 is TGCGCCAGCAGCTTGGAATCGTTACAGGGTTGGACTGAAGCTTTCTTT.

This clonotype occurred a few times. J is TRBJ1-2 and V is TRBV3-1; 7 nucleotides match TRBD1. The CDR3 length is 14 residues. Germline V gene data show CDR1 as LGHDT and CDR2 as YNNKEL (reference sequence). Germline trimming cut 1 base from V and 4 bases from J; bases unmatched to any gene: 3. DNA of the CDR3: TGTGCCAGCAGCCAAGCCAGGGGGGCCTATGGCTACACCTTC. Amino acid sequence: CASSQARGAYGYTF.

This clonotype was seen more than once but under ten times. The J gene is TRBJ1-4, the V gene TRBV3-1, with TRBD1 matching over 10 bases. CDR1 LGHDT and CDR2 YNNKEL come from the germline V gene (reference sequence). The CDR3 is 17 residues long. The V segment lost 0 bases and the J segment 6 bases; nucleotides outside the gene matches: 7. The CDR3 loop is CASSQEPGTGEDEKLFF. The DNA for the CDR3 is TGTGCCAGCAGCCAAGAACCCGGGACAGGGGAGGATGAAAAACTGTTTTTT.

The DNA for the CDR3 is TGTGCCACCCGGCGACAGGGCAAAAACATTCAGTACTTC. Translated: CATRRQGKNIQYF. The genes are TRBV6-6 and TRBJ2-4; TRBD1 agrees at 7 bases. The CDR3 spans 13 residues. J gave up 3 bases and V 10 bases, and 6 bases lay outside the gene matches. Germline CDR1 is MNHNY and CDR2 is SVGAGI (reference sequence).

The chain employs TRBV30 and TRBJ2-5, with 9 bases that match TRBD1. Germline V lookup: CDR1 GTSNPN, CDR2 SVGIG (reference sequence). There are 13 residues in the CDR3. Losses at the gene ends were 1 base for V and 6 bases for J; bases not matched to a gene: 3. CDR3 sequence: CAWSGTGAKTQYF. The CDR3, as DNA: TGTGCCTGGAGTGGGACAGGGGCAAAGACCCAGTACTTC. The variable domain in full, with the rest retrieved from reference TRBV30 and TRBJ2-5, is SQTIHQWPATLVQPVGSPLSLECTVEGTSNPNLYWYRQAAGRGLQLLFYSVGIGQISSEVPQNLSASRPQDRQFILSSKKLLLSDSGFYLCAWSGTGAKTQYFGPGTRLLVL.

This CDR3 reads CASSQDQGVWGELFF. In DNA form, the CDR3 reads TGCGCCAGCAGCCAAGATCAGGGGGTATGGGGGGAGCTGTTTTTT. The V and J genes are TRBV4-1 and TRBJ2-2; 7 bases fit TRBD1. J lost 8 bases, V lost 0 bases, and 6 bases had no gene match. This CDR3 has 15 residues. CDR1 and CDR2 from the germline V gene are MGHRA and YSYEKL.

This clonotype is a singleton in its sample. At one end the junction does not follow the germline gene, possibly because of a read error. The chain employs TRBV6-5 and TRBJ1-3; D gene unclear. The V gene's germline CDR1 is MNHEY and CDR2 SVGAGI. The CDR3 has 15 amino acids. CDR3 amino acids: CTSSSTWRSERTIYF. The CDR3 bases are TGTACCAGCAGCTCAACCTGGAGGTCGGAGAGGACCATATATTTT.

As regards this clonotype: A read error may produce the germline difference seen at one junction end. V and J are TRBV7-2 and TRBJ2-7; tentative D call: TRBD1 (8 bases). CDR1 SGHTA and CDR2 FQGNSA come from the germline V gene. This CDR3 comprises 15 residues. CDR3 in amino acids: CASSLGGGQAGEQSF. CDR3 nucleotides: TGTGCCAGCAGCTTAGGGGGGGGACAGGCTGGCGAGCAGTCGTTC.

This clonotype has a count of ten or more. The genes are TRBV28 and TRBJ2-3; D gene unclear. The length of the CDR3 is 13 residues. The germline CDR1 and CDR2 sequences are MDHEN and SYDVKM. The germline V and J ends were trimmed by 1 base and 6 bases, with 8 bases remaining between them. The CDR3 DNA sequence: TGTGCCAGCAGTTTATCCTCTTTGGATACGCAGTATTTT. This translates into CASSLSSLDTQYF.

This clonotype has only a few counts. V usage is TRBV27 and J usage is TRBJ1-1; the D gene is possibly TRBD1 (5 bases). Trimming pared 6 bases from V and 2 bases from J, leaving 16 bases between. The CDR3 extends over 15 amino acids. Germline CDR1 is MNHEY and CDR2 is SMNVEV (reference sequence). The CDR3: CASRDPQGGNTEAFF. The DNA for the CDR3 is TGTGCCAGCAGGGACCCTCAGGGCGGCAACACTGAAGCTTTCTTT.

There are many counts of this clonotype. The genes are TRBV5-5 and TRBJ1-2, with D uncertain. The CDR3 loop spans 12 amino acids. Germline V gene sequence: CDR1 SGHKS, CDR2 YYEKEE (reference sequence). Trimming stripped 2 bases from V and 8 bases from J, with 10 bases between. The CDR3 DNA sequence: TGTGCCAGCAGCTTAATCGAAGCGGGCTACACCTTC. Translating it yields CASSLIEAGYTF. The variable domain in full, completed from reference TRBV5-5 and TRBJ1-2, reads DAGVTQSPTHLIKTRGQQVTLRCSPISGHKSVSWYQQVLGQGPQFIFQYYEKEERGRGNFPDRFSARQFPNYSSELNVNALLLGDSALYLCASSLIEAGYTFGSGTRLTVV.

V is TRBV12-3 or TRBV12-4 and J is TRBJ2-5, with D maybe TRBD2 (6 bases). The germline V and J ends were trimmed by 6 bases and 10 bases, with 15 bases remaining between them. CDR3 length equals 12 residues. The CDR3 here is CASSFTTAGQYF. CDR3 DNA: TGTGCCAGCAGCTTTACCACAGCGGGCCAGTACTTC.

J is TRBJ2-1 and V is TRBV20-1; D is perhaps TRBD2 (6 bases). Germline CDR1 is DFQATT and CDR2 is SNEGSKA (reference sequence). Between the trimmed V and J ends, which lost 5 bases and 0 bases, there was a span of 14 bases. The CDR3 runs to 15 residues. The CDR3 here is CSAGISGYSYNEQFF. The CDR3 DNA reads TGCAGTGCTGGTATAAGCGGGTACTCCTACAATGAGCAGTTCTTC.

This sequence joins TRBV19 and TRBJ1-3; D might be TRBD1 (5 bases). Trimming took off 3 bases at V and 0 bases at J, with 15 bases between the two ends. The CDR3 totals 17 residues. Germline V gene data show CDR1 as LNHDA and CDR2 as SQIVND (reference sequence). CDR3 nucleotide sequence: TGTGCCAGTAGTATCGTATATAACAGGCTCTCTGGAAACACCATATATTTT. Translated: CASSIVYNRLSGNTIYF.

This sequence joins TRBV19 and TRBJ1-2, with 8 bases lining up with TRBD1. Germline V gene lookup returns CDR1 LNHDA and CDR2 SQIVND (reference sequence). The CDR3 has 16 amino acids. V lost 7 bases and J lost 0; bases outside the gene matches: 10. The CDR3: CASTRGQVTANYGYTF. The CDR3 region has the DNA TGTGCCAGTACGAGGGGACAGGTGACCGCTAACTATGGCTACACCTTC.

The rearrangement links TRBV19 to TRBJ2-7; D unresolved. The CDR3 is made up of 15 amino acids. Trimming removed 6 bases from V and 6 bases from J, with 21 bases in between. Germline V gene sequence: CDR1 LNHDA, CDR2 SQIVND (reference sequence). CDR3 nucleotides: TGTGCCAGTAGCCCCTCGGGTCTGGACGACGGCGAGCAGTACTTC. Protein sequence: CASSPSGLDDGEQYF.

This clonotype showed up just a few times. This sequence joins TRBV7-9 and TRBJ1-5; D gene uncertain. Germline lookup yields CDR1 SEHNR and CDR2 FQNEAQ (reference sequence). Trimming removed 1 base from V and 4 bases from J, with 8 bases in between. The CDR3 extends over 14 amino acids. CDR3 nucleotides: TGTGCCAGCAGCTTAGGGGTTGCTAATCAGCCCCAGCATTTT. This codes for CASSLGVANQPQHF.

V is TRBV19 and J is TRBJ2-1; 12 nucleotides line up with TRBD2. The CDR3 loop spans 15 amino acids. Germline CDR1 reads LNHDA; CDR2 reads SQIVND (reference sequence). J gave up 3 bases and V 7 bases, and 4 bases lay outside the gene matches. The CDR3 DNA reads TGTGCCAGTACCCGGACTAGCGGGATCTACAATGAGCAGTTCTTC. Its translation is CASTRTSGIYNEQFF.

There are many counts of this clonotype. V and J are TRBV29-1 and TRBJ1-4; TRBD1 matches at 10 bases. In germline, CDR1 is SQVTM, CDR2 ANQGSEA. Trimming removed 7 bases from V and 6 bases from J; junction bases left unmatched: 5. The CDR3 loop spans 13 amino acids. The CDR3 loop reads CSAWTGGDEKLFF. In DNA form, the CDR3 reads TGCAGCGCTTGGACAGGGGGAGATGAAAAACTGTTTTTT. Complete variable domain (other parts from reference TRBV29-1 and TRBJ1-4): SAVISQKPSRDICQRGTSLTIQCQVDSQVTMMFWYRQQPGQSLTLIATANQGSEATYESGFVIDKFPISRPNLTFSTLTVSNMSPEDSSIYLCSAWTGGDEKLFFGSGTQLSVL.

This clonotype was seen at least ten times. V gene TRBV7-2 combines with J gene TRBJ1-5, with D hard to call. Germline values: CDR1 SGHTA, CDR2 FQGNSA. V was cut by 1 base and J by 6 bases, with 13 bases left in between. The CDR3 spans 15 residues. The DNA of the CDR3 is TGTGCCAGCAGCTTAGAGGGAAGGCTGTCTCAGCCCCAGCATTTT. Protein sequence: CASSLEGRLSQPQHF.

The CDR3 nucleotides are TGTGCCTGGAGTCTAAGAATGGCCGATGAGCAGTTCTTC. This gives the protein CAWSLRMADEQFF. V and J are TRBV30 and TRBJ2-1, with unresolved D. This CDR3 is built from 13 residues. Germline V gene data show CDR1 as GTSNPN and CDR2 as SVGIG (reference sequence). Trimming pared 2 bases from V and 8 bases from J, leaving 13 bases between.

This clonotype was counted a few times. The J gene is TRBJ1-2, the V gene TRBV6-5, with TRBD1 matching over 9 bases. Per germline, CDR1 MNHEY and CDR2 SVGAGI. V trimming: 6 bases; J trimming: 6 bases; junction bases outside the gene matches: 17. There are 17 residues in the CDR3. DNA for the CDR3: TGTGCCAGCAGACTCCGGGACAGGGCCTTTTCTATTCATGGCTACACCTTC. Translation gives CASRLRDRAFSIHGYTF.

This clonotype was counted many times. The V and J genes are TRBV7-8 and TRBJ2-7; D is unclear. CDR1 and CDR2 (germline): SGHVS, FQNEAQ. This CDR3 comprises 15 residues. V lost 0 bases, J lost 3 bases, and 12 bases lay in between. In nucleotides, the CDR3 is TGTGCCAGCAGCTTAGCCCGGACCCTCAGCTACGAGCAGTACTTC. Its protein product is CASSLARTLSYEQYF.

This clonotype has a count of ten or more. The genes are TRBV28 and TRBJ2-7, with D uncertain. Trimming pared 4 bases from V and 1 base from J, leaving 14 bases between. There are 15 residues in the CDR3. Looked up from germline, CDR1 is MDHEN and CDR2 is SYDVKM. CDR3 residues: CASSYTVAGSYEQYF. The CDR3 bases are TGTGCCAGCAGTTATACTGTGGCAGGTTCCTACGAGCAGTACTTC.

This chain joins TRBV24-1 and TRBJ2-1; D perhaps matches TRBD2 (5 bases). Germline V gives CDR1 KGHDR, CDR2 SFDVKD. V was trimmed by 7 bases and J by 8 bases, leaving 14 bases between them. The CDR3 length is 13 residues. CDR3 amino acids: CATSAGPYDEQFF. Here the CDR3 DNA reads TGTGCCACCAGCGCGGGCCCGTACGATGAGCAGTTCTTC.

The table lists this clonotype with a count of one. This sequence joins TRBV19 and TRBJ2-1; 9 positions agree with TRBD1. CDR1 is LNHDA, CDR2 SQIVND, per germline (reference sequence). This CDR3 has 15 amino acids. The V and J ends lost 5 bases and 4 bases, in that order; junction bases with no gene match: 6. For the CDR3, the DNA is TGTGCCAGTAGTGCGACAGGGGGGGGTTACAATGAGCAGTTCTTC. Its protein is CASSATGGGYNEQFF.